Listed below are T cell receptor beta chains from one sample, sequenced in a study of T cells in Graves' hyperthyroidism and ophthalmopathy. Via MiXCR, TCRdb re-called the multiplex PCR reads, giving one row per CDR3 protein. Of around 250,000 distinct CDR3 sequences listed, about 14% are singletons. The sequenced sample was blood. The receptors originated from a woman aged 40-49 years with Graves' hyperthyroidism that later progressed to Graves' ophthalmopathy. Each CDR3 is given with its conserved first and last residue. D genes are given only for firm matches. Clone sizes are given selectively: once, few, many, or a class where the clone is expanded.

>TRBV4-1|15|TRBJ1-1|-|many
TGCGCCAGCAGCCAAGATCGGGCCTGGGTGTTTGAAGCTTTCTTT
CASSQDRAWVFEAFF
>TRBV5-1|12|TRBJ2-1|-|many
TGCGCCAGCAGCCCCTGGTACAATGAGCAGTTCTTC
CASSPWYNEQFF
>TRBV2|16|TRBJ1-3|-|-
TGCGCCAGCAGCCAAGAAACAGAAATCTCTGGAAACACCATATATTTT
CASSQETEISGNTIYF
>TRBV3-1|15|TRBJ1-1|-|many
TGTGCCAGCAGCCACGCCTTTCGGAGAAACACTGAAGCTTTCTTT
CASSHAFRRNTEAFF
>TRBV6-1|15|TRBJ1-2|TRBD1|-
TGTGCCAGCCGACAGGGGGTACTTCTTAACTATGGCTACACCTTC
CASRQGVLLNYGYTF
>TRBV2|15|TRBJ2-3|-|many
TGTGCCAGCAGTGTCGTGGACTCATCGTTCGGGACGCAGTATTTT
CASSVVDSSFGTQYF
>TRBV12-3/TRBV12-4|17|TRBJ2-1|TRBD2|many
TGTGCCAGCAGCGGACTAGCGGGGTCAAGCTCCTACAATGAGCAGTTCTTC
CASSGLAGSSSYNEQFF
>TRBV6-1|16|TRBJ2-2|TRBD1|many
TGTGCCAGCAGTCTCGACGGGACAGGTGCGGTCGGGGAGCTGTTTTTT
CASSLDGTGAVGELFF
>TRBV28|16|TRBJ2-1|TRBD2|many
TGTGCCAGCAGTCGACTAGCGGGAGGGTATATCAATGAGCAGTTCTTC
CASSRLAGGYINEQFF
>TRBV11-2|15|TRBJ1-4|-|-
TGTGCCAGCAGCTTAGGCTTCCAGGTGGATGAAAAACTGTTTTTT
CASSLGFQVDEKLFF
>TRBV4-1|16|TRBJ1-6|-|-
TGCGCCAGCAGCCAAGATGCGGGTTCCTATAATTCACCCCTCCACTTT
CASSQDAGSYNSPLHF
>TRBV6-1|15|TRBJ2-2|-|many
TGTGCCAGCAGGAACGGGGGCCTTAACACCGGGGAGCTGTTTTTT
CASRNGGLNTGELFF
>TRBV5-5|19|TRBJ1-4|-|-
TGTGCCAGCAGCTTGGGGTTTGATGGGTGGCAGACCGCTAATGAAAAACTGTTTTTT
CASSLGFDGWQTANEKLFF
>TRBV5-4|17|TRBJ2-2|TRBD2|few
TGTGCCAGCAGCATATCCACTAGCGGGGCTGACACCGGGGAGCTGTTTTTT
CASSISTSGADTGELFF
>TRBV15|12|TRBJ2-7|-|many
TGTGCCACCAGCAGAGAGCTGAACGAGCAGTACTTC
CATSRELNEQYF
>TRBV20-1|16|TRBJ1-3|-|many
TGCAGTGCTAGTATCAAAGGGGAAATAGCTGGAAACACCATATATTTT
CSASIKGEIAGNTIYF
>TRBV28|15|TRBJ1-2|TRBD1|many
TGTGCCAGCAGTATTCCGGGACAGGGTACCTATGGCTACACCTTC
CASSIPGQGTYGYTF
>TRBV10-2|14|TRBJ1-1|-|few
TGCGCCAGCAGTGAGGGAAGGGTCCACACTGAAGCTTTCTTT
CASSEGRVHTEAFF
>TRBV19|16|TRBJ2-3|-|-
TGTGCCAGCCACGGCTGGCGGAGTCCGTCTACAGATACGCAGTATTTT
CASHGWRSPSTDTQYF
>TRBV6-1|15|TRBJ1-2|-|many
TGTGCCACCGGATGGGGATCTGGAGGAGGCTATGGCTACACCTTC
CATGWGSGGGYGYTF
>TRBV11-2|18|TRBJ2-3|TRBD2|-
TGTGCCAGCAGCGCCGCGACCGGGACTAGCGGGGGGTTGGATACGCAGTATTTT
CASSAATGTSGGLDTQYF
>TRBV14|18|TRBJ2-6|TRBD1|few
TGTGCCAGCAGCCAAGGAGGGGGCAAAAGCTCTGGGGCCAACGTCCTGACTTTC
CASSQGGGKSSGANVLTF
>TRBV29-1|12|TRBJ1-1|-|many
TGCAGCGCCGAAACAGGGATCACTGAAGCTTTCTTT
CSAETGITEAFF
>TRBV12-3/TRBV12-4|15|TRBJ1-3|-|many
TGTGCCAGCAGTCCAAGATCGTACTCTGGAAACACCATATATTTT
CASSPRSYSGNTIYF
>TRBV7-8|14|TRBJ2-7|-|many
TGTGCCAGCAGCTTAGCGTCCTATGCTTACGAGCAGTACTTC
CASSLASYAYEQYF
>TRBV28|15|TRBJ2-7|TRBD2|many
TGTGCCAGCAGTTCCGGACTAGCGGATTACTACGAGCAGTACTTC
CASSSGLADYYEQYF
>TRBV12-3/TRBV12-4|15|TRBJ2-2|-|many
TGTGCCAGCAGTTGGCTGAGCCGGTCCACCGGGGAGCTGTTTTTT
CASSWLSRSTGELFF
>TRBV28|12|TRBJ1-3|-|many
TGTGCCAGCAGTTTGCATGGAAACACCATATATTTT
CASSLHGNTIYF
>TRBV28|14|TRBJ2-1|TRBD1|few
TGTGCCAGCAGTTTAACCCGGACAGGGAGCGGCCAGTTCTTC
CASSLTRTGSGQFF
>TRBV19|15|TRBJ2-1|TRBD2|many
TGTGCCAGTAGTATAAGTTTCGGGACTAGTGAAGAGCAGTTCTTC
CASSISFGTSEEQFF
>TRBV28|15|TRBJ2-2|TRBD1|-
TGTGCCAGCAGTATGACAGGACAGGTTACCGGGGAGCTGTTTTTT
CASSMTGQVTGELFF
>TRBV15|13|TRBJ2-7|TRBD1|many
TGTGCCACCTCGACAGGGACCTCCTACGAGCAGTACTTC
CATSTGTSYEQYF
>TRBV7-2|13|TRBJ2-7|-|many
TGTGCCAGCAGCTTTCAACCGCGCCACGAGCAGTACTTC
CASSFQPRHEQYF
>TRBV18|13|TRBJ1-1|-|many
TGTGCCAGCATACCTCAGGGAGGCACTGAAGCTTTCTTT
CASIPQGGTEAFF
>TRBV7-2|19|TRBJ2-7|TRBD2|-
TGTGCCAGCAGCTTAGAGTCGGTCTGGCCAGGGAGGGCGTCCTACGAGCAGTACTTC
CASSLESVWPGRASYEQYF
>TRBV29-1|14|TRBJ2-7|-|many
TGCAGCGTGTCGCTGTACCGGGGCCCCAACGAGCAGTACTTC
CSVSLYRGPNEQYF
>TRBV28|14|TRBJ2-5|TRBD1|many
TGTGCCAGCAGTTTAGGGACAGACCTTGGGACCCAGTACTTC
CASSLGTDLGTQYF
>TRBV3-1|15|TRBJ2-3|-|many
TGTGCCAGCAGTGTCAGCGACAGGAGCACAGATACGCAGTATTTT
CASSVSDRSTDTQYF
>TRBV28|14|TRBJ1-6|-|many
TGTGCCAGCAGTTTAGTACGGGTTCACTCACCCCTCCACTTT
CASSLVRVHSPLHF
>TRBV19|14|TRBJ2-7|TRBD1|-
TGTGCCACCTCCCTTCAGGGGGCCTCCTACGAGCAGTACTTC
CATSLQGASYEQYF